These 19 T cell receptor beta chains were all obtained from the same sample, sequenced in a study of control samples from healthy donors and cancer patients. The assay was immunoSEQ multiplex PCR, and TCRdb's table has in-frame clones only and misses some. The profile shows fewer than 500,000 clones, about 93% of them singletons. The source material was PBMCs. These receptors were collected from a man aged 40-55 years with head and neck cancer.

This clone came up once. The rearrangement joins TRBV6-5 to TRBJ2-1; no reliable D call. V lost 2 bases and J 10 bases, leaving 6 bases between the germline ends. Germline V gives CDR1 MNHEY, CDR2 SVGAGI. CDR3 length: 11 residues. In DNA form, the CDR3 reads TGTGCCAGCAGTTACGGAGTAGAGCAGTTCTTC. Protein sequence: CASSYGVEQFF.

This clone was seen a few times. V gene TRBV29-1 combines with J gene TRBJ1-1; maybe TRBD1 (6 bases). Trimming removed 5 bases from V and 10 bases from J, with 23 bases in between. From germline, CDR1 is SQVTM and CDR2 ANQGSEA. This CDR3 has 14 residues. The CDR3 coding sequence is TGCAGCGTTCCCTTTGTCGGGGGGCCCATAGGAGCTTTCTTT. It yields the protein CSVPFVGGPIGAFF.

A word on this clone: Sequence at one end of the junction differs from germline and may be a read error. This rearrangement joins TRBV28 to TRBJ1-1; a possible D gene is TRBD1 (6 bases). Germline V gene lookup returns CDR1 MDHEN and CDR2 SYDVKM. The CDR3 is 15 amino acids. The CDR3: CASNLQGSGNTEAFF. CDR3 nucleotides: TGTGCCAGCAATTTACAGGGATCTGGGAACACTGAAGCTTTCTTT.

The chain carries TRBV6-4 and TRBJ2-1; 9 nucleotides match TRBD1. The ends lost 6 bases at V and 9 bases at J; junction bases unmatched: 9. CDR1 and CDR2 (germline): MRHNA, SNTAGT. The CDR3 runs to 14 residues. CDR3 nucleotides: TGTGCCAGCAGGGTTAATCAGGGACAGGGTGAGCAGTTCTTC. Residues: CASRVNQGQGEQFF.

This clone was counted once. The J gene is TRBJ2-7, the V gene TRBV5-1, with TRBD2 matching 10 bases. CDR1 and CDR2 from the germline V gene are SGHRS and YFSETQ. The junction had 10 bases not matched to a gene; V was cut back by 3 bases and J by 4 bases. CDR3 length: 16 residues. This CDR3 reads CASSSEPTSGPYEQYF. CDR3 DNA: TGCGCCAGCAGCTCCGAACCGACTAGCGGGCCTTACGAGCAGTACTTC.

This clone has just one count. V and J are TRBV2 and TRBJ1-5; D is perhaps TRBD1 (6 bases). V lost 7 bases and J 12 bases, leaving 19 bases between the germline ends. CDR1 and CDR2 from the germline V gene are SNHLY and FYNNEI. The CDR3 consists of 13 residues. The CDR3 bases are TGTGCCAGCAAGGATCCGCTATCAGGGGACCAGCATTTT. Its protein is CASKDPLSGDQHF.

The chain carries TRBV4-2 and TRBJ1-5; D is unclear. The V end was cut by 4 bases, the J end by 0 bases, with 13 bases between. Looked up from germline, CDR1 is LGHNA and CDR2 is YNFKEQ. The CDR3 runs 16 residues. The CDR3 nucleotides read TGTGCCAGCAGCCGCACCCGGGCCCCTAGCAATCAGCCCCAGCATTTT. Protein sequence: CASSRTRAPSNQPQHF.

The V call is TRBV24-1, the J call TRBJ2-7; 10 bases match TRBD1. The CDR3 is 14 residues long. Germline values: CDR1 KGHDR, CDR2 SFDVKD. J was trimmed by 5 bases and V by 7 bases; bases with no gene match: 7. The CDR3 loop is CATSRTGGSNEQYF. CDR3 nucleotide sequence: TGTGCCACCAGCCGGACAGGGGGATCGAACGAGCAGTACTTC.

This clone was seen just once. This chain uses TRBV5-1 with TRBJ1-1; D is uncertain. Germline CDR1 and CDR2: SGHRS and YFSETQ. There are 14 residues in the CDR3. V was cut by 4 bases and J by 1 base, with 11 bases left in between. This CDR3 is CASSPRSGNTEAFF. CDR3 sequence (DNA): TGCGCCAGCAGCCCCAGGTCGGGGAACACTGAAGCTTTCTTT.

This sequence joins TRBV11-2 and TRBJ2-1; D ambiguous. The V and J ends lost 0 bases and 8 bases respectively, with 8 bases between them. The CDR3 is made up of 13 amino acids. Germline values: CDR1 SGHAT, CDR2 FQNNGV. CDR3 sequence: CASSLEQGDEQFF. The CDR3 DNA sequence: TGTGCCAGCAGCTTAGAGCAAGGCGATGAGCAGTTCTTC.

The CDR3 sequence is CASSFGRGYTF. The CDR3 DNA reads TGCGCCAGCAGCTTCGGGCGTGGCTACACCTTC. This chain connects TRBV5-1 to TRBJ1-2; D gene uncertain. This CDR3 has 11 amino acids. CDR1 and CDR2 from the germline V gene are SGHRS and YFSETQ. The V end lost 2 bases, the J end lost 7 bases, and 6 bases lay between the germline ends.

This clone appeared once. The chain uses TRBV6-5 and TRBJ2-6; D remains unclear. Trimming stripped 8 bases from V and 0 bases from J, with 11 bases between. CDR3 length: 15 amino acids. Germline CDR1 is MNHEY and CDR2 is SVGAGI. Written as DNA, the CDR3 is TGTGCCAGCCTCCCCGGACGCTCTGGGGCCAACGTCCTGACTTTC. It yields the protein CASLPGRSGANVLTF.

The genes are TRBV7-2 and TRBJ2-1; TRBD2 agrees at 10 bases. Germline values: CDR1 SGHTA, CDR2 FQGNSA. With 5 bases clipped from V and 7 bases from J, the junction kept 8 bases outside the gene matches. The CDR3 sequence is 15 residues long. In nucleotides, the CDR3 is TGTGCCAGCAGCAGAAGCGGGGGGGCCGGAAATGAGCAGTTCTTC. It specifies CASSRSGGAGNEQFF.

This clone occurred once. The V gene is TRBV7-9, the J gene TRBJ1-4, with TRBD1 identical over 11 bases. With V trimmed by 4 bases and J by 11 bases, 3 bases remained unmatched. The CDR3 loop spans 13 amino acids. Germline V lookup: CDR1 SEHNR, CDR2 FQNEAQ (reference sequence). The CDR3 DNA reads as TGTGCCAGCAGCTCTGGACAGGGGGCGAAACTGTTTTTT. This gives the protein CASSSGQGAKLFF.

This clone was recorded a few times. This chain connects TRBV27 to TRBJ1-5, with TRBD1 identical over 9 bases. The CDR3 extends over 14 amino acids. In germline, CDR1 is MNHEY, CDR2 SMNVEV (reference sequence). Trimming at V came to 10 bases and at J to 1 base, leaving 5 bases not matched to a gene. CDR3 nucleotide sequence: TGTGCCATTACAGGGGGCTTAAGCAATCAGCCCCAGCATTTT. Translation gives CAITGGLSNQPQHF.

The chain joins TRBV6-5 to TRBJ1-2; a possible D gene is TRBD1 (5 bases). Trimming cost V 6 bases and J 5 bases, with 13 bases left between them. Germline lookup yields CDR1 MNHEY and CDR2 SVGAGI. CDR3 size: 13 residues. This chain's CDR3 is CASSHRDRYGYTF. The CDR3 nucleotides read TGTGCCAGCAGCCACCGGGACCGGTATGGCTACACCTTC.

The V and J genes are TRBV5-5 and TRBJ1-1; D is uncertain. The germline CDR1 and CDR2 sequences are SGHKS and YYEKEE (reference sequence). This CDR3 has 14 amino acids. V lost 3 bases to trimming and J lost 1 base, with 10 bases between them. The CDR3 protein is CASSSLTGNTEAFF. The CDR3 bases are TGTGCCAGCAGCTCTCTTACGGGGAACACTGAAGCTTTCTTT.

This clone occurred once. The V call is TRBV19, the J call TRBJ1-2; D is uncertain. CDR3 length: 14 residues. V was clipped by 10 bases and J by 5 bases, with 20 bases between them. The germline CDR1 and CDR2 sequences are LNHDA and SQIVND (reference sequence). The CDR3 region is CATTPSRRRYGYTF. CDR3 sequence (DNA): TGTGCCACCACTCCTTCCCGGCGGCGGTATGGCTACACCTTC. Full variable domain (missing parts from reference TRBV19 and TRBJ1-2): DGGITQSPKYLFRKEGQNVTLSCEQNLNHDAMYWYRQDPGQGLRLIYYSQIVNDFQKGDIAEGYSVSREKKESFPLTVTSAQKNPTAFYLCATTPSRRRYGYTFGSGTRLTVV.

Regarding this clone: Other DNA variants within this sample encode the same CDR3. The rearrangement links TRBV7-2 to TRBJ1-5; TRBD1 matches 7 bases. V dropped 5 bases and J dropped 0; count of bases not matched to a gene: 4. Germline V CDR1 and CDR2: SGHTA, FQGNSA. The CDR3 length is 15 residues. This chain's CDR3 is CASSTRTGSNQPQHF. The DNA of the CDR3 is TGTGCCAGCAGCACGCGGACAGGTAGCAATCAGCCCCAGCATTTT.